This TCR beta chain derives from a study of T cells in Graves' hyperthyroidism and ophthalmopathy. Study-level information: At the time of initial diagnosis and before any treatment, peripheral blood was collected. Broader study findings: Within blood appeared most thyroid clonotypes that had expanded above 0.001.

It was RNA transcripts that yielded the amplified TCR beta CDR3 regions. HTBI primers were employed in a first-round RT-PCR of the TCR CDR3. A single record per CDR3 protein comes from TCRdb applying MiXCR to the multiplex PCR reads. The sample consists of hundreds of thousands of distinct CDR3 sequences, about a sixth of them appearing once. This clonotype appeared a few times. Its specificity is not known. Looked up from germline, CDR1 is GTSNPN and CDR2 is SVGIG (reference sequence). Trimming pared 0 bases from V and 2 bases from J, leaving 5 bases between. The CDR3 is 13 residues long. Individuals with ophthalmopathy presented a Clinical Activity Score of at least 3, a NOSPECS grade of at least 4 and a duration under 3 months. Diagnostic assessment was based on clinical symptoms, serum thyroxine and TRAb, thyroid ultrasound and orbital computed tomography.

J is TRBJ2-1 and V is TRBV30; no clear D. The receptor was isolated from a woman aged 55-75 years with Graves' ophthalmopathy. Specimen: blood. CDR3 residues: CAWSVGPYNEQFF. The CDR3 nucleotides read TGTGCCTGGAGTGTAGGACCCTACAATGAGCAGTTCTTC.